This is a list of T cell receptor beta chains from one sample in a study of blood T cell repertoires in COVID-19. Produced via immunoSEQ multiplex PCR; TCRdb's table is partial and in-frame only. Of under 300,000 clones listed, around nine tenths were seen once; the top ten hold roughly 14%. Sequenced material: peripheral blood. These receptors were obtained from a woman in her seventies with COVID-19, enrolled during active disease. The CDR3 runs from the conserved cysteine through the conserved F or W. The order of the fields is D gene, V gene, clone size, J gene, CDR3 protein, CDR3 DNA. D genes are given only for firm matches. Size is stated for part of the rows, as once, few or many counts, or as a class when the clone is expanded.

D gene: TRBD2; V gene: TRBV9; clone size: few; J gene: TRBJ2-5; CDR3 protein: CASSRLAGGPRETQYF; CDR3 DNA: TGTGCCAGCAGCCGGCTAGCGGGGGGGCCTCGAGAGACCCAGTACTTC
D gene: TRBD1; V gene: TRBV30; clone size: few; J gene: TRBJ1-6; CDR3 protein: CAWARTGGRGSPLHF; CDR3 DNA: TGTGCCTGGGCCCGGACAGGGGGCCGCGGGTCACCCCTCCACTTT
D gene: .; V gene: TRBV11-3; clone size: .; J gene: TRBJ2-3; CDR3 protein: CASSLAEATTDTQYF; CDR3 DNA: TGTGCCAGCAGCTTAGCCGAAGCTACCACAGATACGCAGTATTTT
D gene: .; V gene: TRBV6-5; clone size: .; J gene: TRBJ1-1; CDR3 protein: CASSYSGGNTEAFF; CDR3 DNA: TGTGCCAGCAGTTACTCCGGGGGGAACACTGAAGCTTTCTTT
D gene: .; V gene: TRBV7-2; clone size: once; J gene: TRBJ1-1; CDR3 protein: CASSLMWAGTEAFF; CDR3 DNA: TGTGCCAGCAGCTTAATGTGGGCCGGCACTGAAGCTTTCTTT
D gene: TRBD1; V gene: TRBV19; clone size: .; J gene: TRBJ1-1; CDR3 protein: CASSPDRLNTEAFF; CDR3 DNA: TGTGCCAGTAGTCCGGACAGGCTGAACACTGAAGCTTTCTTT
D gene: .; V gene: TRBV19; clone size: .; J gene: TRBJ1-1; CDR3 protein: CASGGVYLNTEAFF; CDR3 DNA: TGTGCCAGCGGGGGGGTTTACTTGAACACTGAAGCTTTCTTT
D gene: TRBD1; V gene: TRBV24-1; clone size: .; J gene: TRBJ1-5; CDR3 protein: CAVQDRVDQPQHF; CDR3 DNA: TGTGCCGTGCAAGACAGGGTGGATCAGCCCCAGCATTTT
D gene: TRBD1; V gene: TRBV4-2; clone size: .; J gene: TRBJ1-2; CDR3 protein: CASSQSGTGAGYTF; CDR3 DNA: TGTGCCAGCAGCCAGTCCGGGACAGGGGCCGGCTACACCTTC
D gene: .; V gene: TRBV6-4; clone size: .; J gene: TRBJ1-6; CDR3 protein: CASSDDRDSPLHF; CDR3 DNA: TGTGCCAGCAGTGACGACAGAGATTCACCCCTCCACTTT
D gene: TRBD1; V gene: TRBV28; clone size: .; J gene: TRBJ2-3; CDR3 protein: CASSSIRTGTDTQYF; CDR3 DNA: TGTGCCAGCAGTTCGATACGGACAGGTACAGATACGCAGTATTTT
D gene: TRBD2; V gene: TRBV5-1; clone size: .; J gene: TRBJ2-2; CDR3 protein: CASSFPRGENGELFF; CDR3 DNA: TGCGCCAGCAGCTTTCCCCGGGGGGAAAACGGGGAGCTGTTTTTT
D gene: TRBD1; V gene: TRBV30; clone size: .; J gene: TRBJ1-2; CDR3 protein: CAWSLPGQGGNYGYTF; CDR3 DNA: TGTGCCTGGAGTCTCCCGGGACAGGGCGGTAACTATGGCTACACCTTC
D gene: TRBD1; V gene: TRBV6-5; clone size: .; J gene: TRBJ2-3; CDR3 protein: CASSPRGGATDTQYF; CDR3 DNA: TGTGCCAGCAGCCCCCGAGGGGGCGCAACAGATACGCAGTATTTT
D gene: TRBD2; V gene: TRBV18; clone size: .; J gene: TRBJ2-2; CDR3 protein: CASSPREANTGELFF; CDR3 DNA: TGTGCCAGCTCCCCGCGGGAGGCAAACACCGGGGAGCTGTTTTTT
D gene: TRBD1; V gene: TRBV6-5; clone size: .; J gene: TRBJ1-5; CDR3 protein: CASSRRQGGQPQHF; CDR3 DNA: TGTGCCAGCAGTCGACGACAGGGGGGCCAGCCCCAGCATTTT
D gene: .; V gene: TRBV5-6; clone size: few; J gene: TRBJ2-7; CDR3 protein: CASSLGRGQSYEQYF; CDR3 DNA: TGTGCCAGCAGCTTGGGGCGGGGGCAGTCCTACGAGCAGTACTTC
D gene: TRBD2; V gene: TRBV5-8; clone size: .; J gene: TRBJ2-3; CDR3 protein: CASSSLFSGGNTDTQYF; CDR3 DNA: TGTGCCAGCAGCTCCCTCTTTAGCGGGGGGAACACAGATACGCAGTATTTT
D gene: TRBD2; V gene: TRBV3-1/TRBV3-2; clone size: .; J gene: TRBJ2-1; CDR3 protein: CASSHLLAGGGNEQFF; CDR3 DNA: TGTGCCAGCAGCCACTTACTAGCGGGGGGAGGGAATGAGCAGTTCTTC
D gene: TRBD1; V gene: TRBV19; clone size: .; J gene: TRBJ1-1; CDR3 protein: CASSRRTGKAEAFF; CDR3 DNA: TGTGCCAGTAGTCGGCGGACAGGGAAGGCTGAAGCTTTCTTT
D gene: .; V gene: TRBV14; clone size: .; J gene: TRBJ1-2; CDR3 protein: CASSLPGHIYGYTF; CDR3 DNA: TGTGCCAGCAGCCTACCGGGACACATCTATGGCTACACCTTC
D gene: TRBD1; V gene: TRBV7-9; clone size: .; J gene: TRBJ1-1; CDR3 protein: CASSSRYFRDRGQNTEAFF; CDR3 DNA: TGTGCCAGCAGCTCTCGATACTTCCGGGACAGGGGGCAGAACACTGAAGCTTTCTTT